Ten or more counts support the clone carrying this T cell receptor (beta chain). This record belongs to a study of T cells in Graves' hyperthyroidism and ophthalmopathy. The investigators amplified TCR beta CDR3 regions from RNA transcripts. The TCR CDR3 first-round RT-PCR relied on the HTBI primer set. Each CDR3 protein gets one entry after TCRdb re-called the multiplex PCR reads with MiXCR. The sample records hundreds of thousands of distinct CDR3 sequences, about 20% being singletons. The sequenced material came from blood. The sequence was collected from a man aged 25-45 years with Graves' ophthalmopathy.

CDR3 DNA sequence: TGTGCCAGCAGCATCGACAGGGGGACTGGCTACACCTTC. Protein product: CASSIDRGTGYTF. The rearrangement links TRBV12-3 or TRBV12-4 to TRBJ1-2; the match to TRBD1 covers 9 bases. V was pared by 6 bases and J by 7 bases, with 6 bases of the junction left unmatched. The CDR3 runs to 13 residues.